The 9 T cell receptor beta chains in this list originate from one sample, sequenced in a study of T cell changes during pregnancy in multiple sclerosis. The assay was immunoSEQ multiplex PCR, and TCRdb's table has in-frame clones only and misses some. The data show 70,000 to 80,000 clones, about nine tenths seen once. The material was peripheral blood, obtained after pregnancy. The receptors come from a female donor in good health, enrolled as a control in a pregnancy study.

The chain carries TRBV27 and TRBJ2-1; a weak D match, TRBD1 (5 bases). Germline loops: CDR1 MNHEY, CDR2 SMNVEV (reference sequence). The CDR3 spans 14 residues. With 5 bases removed from V and 2 bases from J, the gap between germline ends came to 10 bases. CDR3 amino acids: CASSQTTAYNEQFF. CDR3 DNA: TGTGCCAGCAGTCAAACGACAGCCTACAATGAGCAGTTCTTC.

This sequence joins TRBV6-5 and TRBJ1-2; D remains unclear. Per germline, CDR1 MNHEY and CDR2 SVGAGI. The V and J ends lost 8 bases and 7 bases respectively, with 14 bases between them. The CDR3 loop spans 12 amino acids. Written as DNA, the CDR3 is TGTGCCAGCTTTCGGAGAGTTTTTGGCTACACCTTC. It yields the protein CASFRRVFGYTF.

The rearrangement joins TRBV20-1 to TRBJ1-4; no definite D call. The CDR3 sequence is 11 residues long. V lost 5 bases and J 5 bases, leaving 6 bases between the germline ends. The germline V gene has CDR1 DFQATT and CDR2 SNEGSKA (reference sequence). The CDR3, as DNA: TGCAGTGCTCTAAGAAATGAAAAACTGTTTTTT. This sequence encodes CSALRNEKLFF.

The rearrangement links TRBV7-2 to TRBJ1-1; tentatively, D is TRBD1 (6 bases). The germline V gene has CDR1 SGHTA and CDR2 FQGNSA. The CDR3 is 12 residues long. Between the trimmed V and J ends, which lost 4 bases and 5 bases, there was a span of 8 bases. In DNA, the CDR3 is TGTGCCAGCAGCTCGCAGGGGACTGAAGCTTTCTTT. Its protein product is CASSSQGTEAFF.

CDR3 amino acids: CASSTGQVGAGELFF. CDR3 DNA: TGCGCCAGCAGCACCGGACAGGTGGGGGCCGGGGAGCTGTTTTTT. The V call is TRBV5-1, the J call TRBJ2-2; 7 nucleotides agree with TRBD1. V trimming: 4 bases; J trimming: 6 bases; junction bases outside the gene matches: 9. CDR3 length equals 15 residues. Germline V gene lookup returns CDR1 SGHRS and CDR2 YFSETQ.

The CDR3 DNA is TGTGCCAGTAGTAGAACTAGCGGGGGGGAAGCAGATACGCAGTATTTT. This translates into CASSRTSGGEADTQYF. This chain uses TRBV19 with TRBJ2-3; 13 bases align to TRBD2. The germline V gene has CDR1 LNHDA and CDR2 SQIVND (reference sequence). The CDR3 totals 16 residues. Trimming removed 4 bases from V and 4 bases from J; junction bases left unmatched: 5.

The gene calls are TRBV29-1 and TRBJ2-5, with D maybe TRBD1 (6 bases). The CDR3 spans 12 residues. Trimming stripped 7 bases from V and 1 base from J, with 10 bases between. The germline gives CDR1 SQVTM, CDR2 ANQGSEA. The DNA of the CDR3 is TGCAGCGCGGGACAACTCCAAGAGACCCAGTACTTC. This translates into CSAGQLQETQYF.

The V and J genes are TRBV6-1 and TRBJ1-1, with D possibly being TRBD1 (5 bases). This CDR3 contains 14 residues. The V and J ends lost 4 bases and 0 bases respectively, with 9 bases between them. CDR1 MNHNS and CDR2 SASEGT come from the germline V gene. CDR3 amino acids: CASSALTVNTEAFF. For the CDR3, the DNA is TGTGCCAGCAGTGCCTTGACAGTGAACACTGAAGCTTTCTTT.

The chain carries TRBV29-1 and TRBJ1-4; 12 bases are a match to TRBD1. Unmatched junction bases numbered 2, after V lost 4 bases and J lost 8 bases. Germline CDR1 reads SQVTM; CDR2 reads ANQGSEA. The CDR3 totals 13 residues. The CDR3 loop is CSVVGTGGEKLFF. CDR3 sequence (DNA): TGCAGCGTTGTGGGGACAGGGGGCGAAAAACTGTTTTTT.